This TCR beta chain emerged from a study of identical twins. A single record per CDR3 protein comes from TCRdb applying MiXCR to the 5' RACE reads. The sample holds 1.5 million to 2 million distinct CDR3 sequences, under 35% seen once. With V trimmed by 3 bases and J by 0 bases, 6 bases remained unmatched. CDR1 is MNHNS and CDR2 is SASEGT in the germline V gene. The CDR3 contains 16 residues. The receptor was derived from a newborn girl in good health. The chain combines TRBV6-1 with TRBJ1-1; 8 bases are a match to TRBD1. The sequencing sample was made of cord blood. DNA for the CDR3: TGTGCCAGCAGTGACCCGGACAGGGCCTTGAACACTGAAGCTTTCTTT. Encoded protein: CASSDPDRALNTEAFF.